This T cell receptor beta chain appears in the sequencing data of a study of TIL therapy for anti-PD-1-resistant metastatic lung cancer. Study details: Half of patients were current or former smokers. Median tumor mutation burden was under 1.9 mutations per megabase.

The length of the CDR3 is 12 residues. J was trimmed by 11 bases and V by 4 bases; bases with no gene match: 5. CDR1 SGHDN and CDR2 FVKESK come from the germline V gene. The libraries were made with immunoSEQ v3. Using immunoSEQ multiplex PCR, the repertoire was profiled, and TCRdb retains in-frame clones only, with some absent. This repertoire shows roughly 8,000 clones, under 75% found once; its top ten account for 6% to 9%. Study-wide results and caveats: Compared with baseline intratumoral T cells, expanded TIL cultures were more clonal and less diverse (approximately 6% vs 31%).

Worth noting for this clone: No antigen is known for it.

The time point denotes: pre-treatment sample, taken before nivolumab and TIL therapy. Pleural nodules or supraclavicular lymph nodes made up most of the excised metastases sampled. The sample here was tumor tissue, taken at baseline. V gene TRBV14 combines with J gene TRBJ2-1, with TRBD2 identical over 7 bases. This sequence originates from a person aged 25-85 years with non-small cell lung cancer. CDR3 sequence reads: CASSPGGVKQFF. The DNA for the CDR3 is TGTGCCAGCAGCCCTGGGGGGGTTAAGCAGTTCTTC.